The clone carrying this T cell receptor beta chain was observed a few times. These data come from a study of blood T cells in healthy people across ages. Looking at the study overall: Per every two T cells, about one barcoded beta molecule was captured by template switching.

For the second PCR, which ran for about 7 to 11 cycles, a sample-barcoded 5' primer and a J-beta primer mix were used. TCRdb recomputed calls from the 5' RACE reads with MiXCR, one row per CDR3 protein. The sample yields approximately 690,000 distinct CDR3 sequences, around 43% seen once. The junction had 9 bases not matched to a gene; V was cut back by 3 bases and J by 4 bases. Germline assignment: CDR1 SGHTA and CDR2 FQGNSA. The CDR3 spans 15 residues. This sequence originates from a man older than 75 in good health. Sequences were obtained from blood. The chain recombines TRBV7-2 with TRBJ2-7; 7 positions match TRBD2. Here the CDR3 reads CASSLAAGDAYEQYF. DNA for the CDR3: TGTGCCAGCAGCTTGGCGGCGGGGGATGCATACGAGCAGTACTTC.